The 30 T cell receptor beta chains in this list originate from one sample, sequenced in a study of T cell changes during pregnancy in multiple sclerosis. The repertoire was sequenced with immunoSEQ multiplex PCR; TCRdb's copy has only in-frame clones and lacks some. The sample holds fewer than 100,000 clones, 90% to 95% seen once. Source: peripheral blood, taken after pregnancy. The receptors derive from a female donor in good health, enrolled as a control in a pregnancy study.

The chain links TRBV5-4 to TRBJ2-3, with D possibly matching TRBD1 (5 bases). The germline gives CDR1 SGHNT, CDR2 YYREEE (reference sequence). The length of the CDR3 is 14 residues. V lost 3 bases and J 4 bases, leaving 12 bases between the germline ends. CDR3 in amino acids: CASSWGGLPDTQYF. CDR3 nucleotides: TGTGCCAGCAGCTGGGGCGGTCTCCCAGATACGCAGTATTTT.

This chain uses TRBV9 with TRBJ1-2, with a tentative D call TRBD1 (5 bases). Germline V lookup: CDR1 SGDLS, CDR2 YYNGEE. V was cut by 4 bases and J by 4 bases, with 11 bases left in between. The CDR3 spans 13 residues. In DNA, the CDR3 is TGTGCCAGCAGCACGACAGCCCTCTATGGCTACACCTTC. Translated: CASSTTALYGYTF.

The V call is TRBV9, the J call TRBJ1-4; TRBD1 is a possible D gene (5 bases). CDR1 is SGDLS, CDR2 YYNGEE, per germline. CDR3 size: 15 residues. The V gene lost 4 bases and the J gene lost 4 bases, with 14 bases spanning the gap. CDR3 sequence: CASSSDSFGNEKLFF. CDR3 DNA sequence: TGTGCCAGCAGCTCCGACAGTTTTGGTAATGAAAAACTGTTTTTT.

The CDR3 reads CASSPTYRGAQYF. In DNA form, the CDR3 reads TGTGCCAGCAGCCCAACTTACCGGGGGGCGCAGTATTTT. The chain has TRBV27 and TRBJ2-3; 7 bases align to TRBD2. V lost 6 bases and J lost 10; bases outside the gene matches: 10. This CDR3 has 13 amino acids. Germline assignment: CDR1 MNHEY and CDR2 SMNVEV (reference sequence).

The chain uses TRBV18 and TRBJ2-5; TRBD2 might be the D (6 bases). V dropped 3 bases and J dropped 5 bases, with 13 bases sitting between them. The CDR3 runs 14 residues. The germline CDR1 and CDR2 sequences are KGHSH and LQKENI. CDR3 amino acids: CASSPSAGRETQYF. In DNA, the CDR3 is TGTGCCAGCTCACCCAGTGCAGGGAGGGAGACCCAGTACTTC. Looking up the rest from reference TRBV18 and TRBJ2-5 gives the full variable domain: NAGVMQNPRHLVRRRGQEARLRCSPMKGHSHVYWYRQLPEEGLKFMVYLQKENIIDESGMPKERFSAEFPKEGPSILRIQQVVRGDSAAYFCASSPSAGRETQYFGPGTRLLVL.

The CDR3 DNA sequence: TGCGCCAGCAGCGTGGGACAGACGAACACTGAAGCTTTCTTT. This sequence encodes CASSVGQTNTEAFF. This chain joins TRBV5-1 and TRBJ1-1; 7 bases are shared with TRBD1. The CDR3 loop spans 14 amino acids. The germline V gene encodes CDR1 SGHRS and CDR2 YFSETQ. V shed 4 bases, J shed 1 base, and the junction held 4 bases outside the gene matches.

The table lists this clone with a count of one. This chain joins TRBV7-8 and TRBJ2-1, with D maybe TRBD2 (7 bases). This CDR3 comprises 19 residues. The germline V gene has CDR1 SGHVS and CDR2 FQNEAQ. With 5 bases removed from V and 3 bases from J, the gap between germline ends came to 26 bases. CDR3 residues: CASSPLWTGGIGGYNEQFF. The CDR3 bases are TGTGCCAGCAGCCCACTTTGGACGGGGGGCATCGGGGGCTACAATGAGCAGTTCTTC.

V and J are TRBV6-5 and TRBJ1-2; no clear D gene. Germline CDR1 and CDR2: MNHEY and SVGAGI. The V gene lost 5 bases and the J gene lost 6 bases, with 13 bases spanning the gap. This CDR3 is 13 amino acids long. The CDR3 region is CASSTLLEHGYTF. The CDR3 DNA is TGTGCCAGCAGTACCCTACTCGAGCATGGCTACACCTTC.

The V gene is TRBV5-1, the J gene TRBJ2-7; TRBD1 matches at 10 bases. CDR1 is SGHRS and CDR2 is YFSETQ in the germline V gene. CDR3 length equals 14 residues. The junction had 4 bases not matched to a gene; V was cut back by 4 bases and J by 3 bases. CDR3: CASSRTGGIYEQYF. DNA for the CDR3: TGCGCCAGCAGCCGGACAGGGGGGATCTACGAGCAGTACTTC.

This clone was detected a few times. The chain is built from TRBV6-5 and TRBJ2-7; 10 nucleotides align to TRBD1. The CDR3 spans 14 residues. The germline V gene has CDR1 MNHEY and CDR2 SVGAGI. The V gene end was trimmed by 6 bases and the J gene end by 5 bases; junction bases not matched to a gene: 7. The CDR3 DNA is TGTGCCAGCAGCCCCGGGACAGGGGCAGACGAGCAGTACTTC. Translating gives CASSPGTGADEQYF.

The rearrangement links TRBV7-3 to TRBJ2-1; TRBD2 aligns across 7 bases. V lost 4 bases to trimming and J lost 4 bases; unmatched junction nucleotides: 10. Germline CDR1 SGHTA, CDR2 FQGTGA. The CDR3 covers 16 residues. CDR3 in DNA: TGTGCCAGCAGCTCCCAGGCGGGAGCGGTGTACAATGAGCAGTTCTTC. Amino acids: CASSSQAGAVYNEQFF. The entire variable domain, with the rest obtained from reference TRBV7-3 and TRBJ2-1, is as follows: GAGVSQTPSNKVTEKGKYVELRCDPISGHTALYWYRQSLGQGPEFLIYFQGTGAADDSGLPNDRFFAVRPEGSVSTLKIQRTERGDSAVYLCASSSQAGAVYNEQFFGPGTRLTVL.

This chain links TRBV6-1 with TRBJ2-1, with a weak D call TRBD2 (6 bases). Trimming pared 2 bases from V and 8 bases from J, leaving 13 bases between. The CDR3 contains 14 residues. Germline CDR1 and CDR2: MNHNS and SASEGT. The CDR3 DNA reads as TGTGCCAGCAGTGAATATGGGTCGGGGGATGAGCAGTTCTTC. Encoded protein: CASSEYGSGDEQFF.

This clone was seen just once. The rearrangement joins TRBV18 to TRBJ1-4, with D unclear. With 3 bases removed from V and 0 bases from J, the gap between germline ends came to 8 bases. The germline V gene encodes CDR1 KGHSH and CDR2 LQKENI. The CDR3 is made up of 15 amino acids. This chain's CDR3 is CASSPQRATNEKLFF. The DNA of the CDR3 is TGTGCCAGCTCACCGCAGCGTGCAACTAATGAAAAACTGTTTTTT.

Note on this clone: Additional DNA sequences in this sample encode the identical CDR3. The chain carries TRBV15 and TRBJ2-3; TRBD2 aligns across 8 bases. The germline CDR1 and CDR2 sequences are LNHNV and YYDKDF (reference sequence). This CDR3 contains 15 residues. The trim removed 0 bases at V and 1 base at J, leaving 0 bases unmatched. CDR3: CATSREAGGTDTQYF. In nucleotides, the CDR3 is TGTGCCACCAGCAGAGAAGCGGGGGGCACAGATACGCAGTATTTT.

This chain links TRBV7-9 with TRBJ2-7, with D tentatively TRBD2 (5 bases). Germline V gives CDR1 SEHNR, CDR2 FQNEAQ (reference sequence). Trimming took off 2 bases at V and 4 bases at J, with 12 bases between the two ends. The CDR3 is 14 residues long. CDR3 coding DNA: TGTGCCAGCAGCTTATCCGGGGTACCGTACGAGCAGTACTTC. Its translation: CASSLSGVPYEQYF. Full variable domain (missing parts from reference TRBV7-9 and TRBJ2-7): DTGVSQNPRHKITKRGQNVTFRCDPISEHNRLYWYRQTLGQGPEFLTYFQNEAQLEKSRLLSDRFSAERPKGSFSTLEIQRTEQGDSAMYLCASSLSGVPYEQYFGPGTRLTVT.

V usage is TRBV4-3 and J usage is TRBJ2-7; D is uncertain. V lost 0 bases to trimming and J lost 4 bases, with 13 bases between them. The CDR3 covers 15 residues. Germline assignment: CDR1 LGHNA and CDR2 YSLEER. CDR3 loop: CASSQEGDSRYEQYF. In nucleotides, the CDR3 is TGCGCCAGCAGCCAAGAAGGCGACTCCCGGTACGAGCAGTACTTC.

The J gene is TRBJ2-7, the V gene TRBV7-9, with 11 bases matching TRBD2. Germline V gene sequence: CDR1 SEHNR, CDR2 FQNEAQ (reference sequence). The CDR3 has 15 residues. V shed 1 base and J 3 bases; nucleotides not matched to a gene: 2. The chain's CDR3 is CASSLETSGIYEQYF. The CDR3 bases are TGTGCCAGCAGCTTAGAGACTAGCGGGATCTACGAGCAGTACTTC.

V gene TRBV4-1 combines with J gene TRBJ2-2; D ambiguous. This CDR3 contains 18 residues. Trimming left V 0 bases short and J 1 base short, with 15 bases between. CDR1 MGHRA and CDR2 YSYEKL come from the germline V gene. The CDR3 nucleotides read TGCGCCAGCAGCCAAGATAACCGCCGGCGGCGGAACACCGGGGAGCTGTTTTTT. Its translation is CASSQDNRRRRNTGELFF.

This chain joins TRBV5-1 and TRBJ2-5, with D possibly TRBD1 on 6 matching bases. The CDR3 totals 12 residues. CDR1 and CDR2 (germline): SGHRS, YFSETQ. Trimming cost V 5 bases and J 2 bases, with 7 bases left between them. CDR3 DNA: TGCGCCAGCAGGCAGGGGCAAGAGACCCAGTACTTC. This gives the protein CASRQGQETQYF.

CDR3 DNA: TGTGCCAGCAGCCAAGAGCAGACTAGCTTCCACAATGAGCAGTTCTTC. Its translation: CASSQEQTSFHNEQFF. The chain combines TRBV4-2 with TRBJ2-1, with TRBD2 matching 7 bases. Germline values: CDR1 LGHNA, CDR2 YNFKEQ. The CDR3 is 16 amino acids. V was clipped by 0 bases and J by 5 bases; unmatched bases: 7.

The chain uses TRBV6-5 and TRBJ2-2; a weak D match, TRBD2 (6 bases). This CDR3 contains 15 residues. V was clipped by 6 bases and J by 2 bases, with 13 bases between them. CDR1 and CDR2 from the germline V gene are MNHEY and SVGAGI. In DNA form, the CDR3 reads TGTGCCAGCAGAAGGGGACTGGTAAACACCGGGGAGCTGTTTTTT. Translation gives CASRRGLVNTGELFF.

The V gene is TRBV7-2, the J gene TRBJ2-1; the match to TRBD1 covers 12 bases. The CDR3 spans 15 residues. CDR1 is SGHTA, CDR2 FQGNSA, per germline. V lost 4 bases to trimming and J lost 7 bases; unmatched junction nucleotides: 5. The DNA of the CDR3 is TGTGCCAGCAGCTGGGGACAGGGGGCTTCGAATGAGCAGTTCTTC. Encoded protein: CASSWGQGASNEQFF.

This clone came up once. The V and J genes are TRBV5-1 and TRBJ1-6; tentative D call: TRBD1 (6 bases). The V and J ends lost 4 bases and 10 bases respectively, with 15 bases between them. The germline V gene encodes CDR1 SGHRS and CDR2 YFSETQ. The CDR3 runs to 14 residues. CDR3 in DNA: TGCGCCAGCAGCCTCGGCTCTCAGGGGTCACCCCTCCACTTT. Amino acid sequence: CASSLGSQGSPLHF.

This clone showed up just a few times. The V call is TRBV5-5, the J call TRBJ2-1, with 9 bases that match TRBD1. J was trimmed by 5 bases and V by 2 bases; bases with no gene match: 11. The CDR3 consists of 17 residues. Per the germline V gene, CDR1 is SGHKS and CDR2 is YYEKEE (reference sequence). In nucleotides, the CDR3 is TGTGCCAGCAGCTTAACAGGGGGCATTGAAGGACACAATGAGCAGTTCTTC. This sequence encodes CASSLTGGIEGHNEQFF.

The gene calls are TRBV30 and TRBJ2-3, with unresolved D. CDR1 is GTSNPN and CDR2 is SVGIG in the germline V gene (reference sequence). The CDR3 is made up of 11 amino acids. Trimming left V 0 bases short and J 10 bases short, with 8 bases between. In DNA form, the CDR3 reads TGTGCCTGGAGTGTGGGCAGTTCGCAGTATTTT. Encoded protein: CAWSVGSSQYF.

The CDR3 DNA reads as TGTGCCATCGCCCCAGGAGGTCCACTTAGCACAGATACGCAGTATTTT. Protein: CAIAPGGPLSTDTQYF. V is TRBV10-3 and J is TRBJ2-3; D might be TRBD2 (5 bases). V was cut by 8 bases and J by 0 bases, with 18 bases left in between. In germline, CDR1 is ENHRY, CDR2 SYGVKD. The CDR3 is made up of 16 amino acids.

This chain uses TRBV4-1 with TRBJ2-1; 10 bases line up with TRBD1. The length of the CDR3 is 14 residues. The germline V gene encodes CDR1 MGHRA and CDR2 YSYEKL. J lost 5 bases, V lost 4 bases, and 2 bases had no gene match. Written as DNA, the CDR3 is TGCGCCAGCAGCCGGGACAGGGGAAACAATGAGCAGTTCTTC. Amino acid sequence: CASSRDRGNNEQFF.

The chain is built from TRBV6-5 and TRBJ2-7; TRBD2 matches at 9 bases. Germline lookup yields CDR1 MNHEY and CDR2 SVGAGI. The CDR3 has 14 residues. V lost 5 bases, J lost 0 bases, and 2 bases stayed unmatched. DNA for the CDR3: TGTGCCAGCAGTCTAGCGGGAACCTCCTACGAGCAGTACTTC. Protein: CASSLAGTSYEQYF.

The V and J genes are TRBV7-8 and TRBJ2-5; possibly TRBD2 for D (6 bases). From germline, CDR1 is SGHVS and CDR2 FQNEAQ. Trimming stripped 1 base from V and 4 bases from J, with 13 bases between. The CDR3 is made up of 15 amino acids. CDR3 nucleotide sequence: TGTGCCAGCAGCTTAGTCAGGGCCGGGGGAGAGACCCAGTACTTC. Amino acids: CASSLVRAGGETQYF. The complete variable domain, with remaining parts taken from reference TRBV7-8 and TRBJ2-5, reads GAGVSQSPRYKVAKRGQDVALRCDPISGHVSLFWYQQALGQGPEFLTYFQNEAQLDKSGLPSDRFFAERPEGSVSTLKIQRTQQEDSAVYLCASSLVRAGGETQYFGPGTRLLVL.

This chain links TRBV7-8 with TRBJ1-2; D gene unclear. The germline V gene has CDR1 SGHVS and CDR2 FQNEAQ. The CDR3 sequence is 15 residues long. V lost 5 bases and J 4 bases, leaving 17 bases between the germline ends. As DNA, the CDR3 is TGTGCCAGCAGCCCCGCAAGTGGGAGGGCCTATGGCTACACCTTC. Translating it yields CASSPASGRAYGYTF.